The clone carrying this TCR beta chain was found once. This CDR3 is 12 amino acids long. Germline CDR1 reads MDHEN; CDR2 reads SYDVKM. Losses at the gene ends were 10 bases for V and 4 bases for J; bases not matched to a gene: 4. This specimen belongs to a study of technical replicates of blood from several donors. Data came from immunoSEQ multiplex PCR; TCRdb stores just in-frame clones and leaves some out. The sample gives 75,000 to 100,000 clones, 95% of which show up once; over 0.2% is in the top ten. The source material was T cells isolated from PBMCs. This TCR was recovered from a human donor in good health. The V gene is TRBV28, the J gene TRBJ2-7; 10 positions match TRBD1. DNA for the CDR3: TGTGCCATTGGGACAGGGGCTTACGAGCAGTACTTC. The encoded protein is CAIGTGAYEQYF.